Reported below is one T cell receptor (beta chain). What it binds is not known. Trimming removed 6 bases from V and 0 bases from J; junction bases left unmatched: 5. The germline V gene encodes CDR1 SGHVS and CDR2 FQNEAQ. The CDR3 is 15 amino acids. These data originate in a study of beta chain features in type 1 diabetes. General study results and limits: Patients with type 1 diabetes showed fewer VDJ junction insertions and more deletions. In comparison with healthy donors, patients had naive, central memory and Treg TCRB repertoires that appeared more similar.

Sampling consisted of one heparinised blood draw per donor, averaging roughly 110 mL. Sorted cells reached over 95% purity in every population. What was sequenced were expressed TCRB transcripts, since all of the isolated RNA had been reverse transcribed. Assay: immunoSEQ multiplex PCR; the TCRdb copy retains only in-frame clones and omits some. The repertoire holds 350,000 or so clones, with around 20% as singletons. The receptor's source is a woman aged 18 to 35 in good health. The rearrangement uses TRBV7-8 and TRBJ2-3, with 8 bases identical to TRBD1. Sequenced material: naive CD4+ T cells from blood. The CDR3 DNA follows: TGTGCCAGCAGGCCAACAGGGGGTAGCACAGATACGCAGTATTTT. This gives the protein CASRPTGGSTDTQYF.